This TCR beta chain is from a study of early T cells in non-severe SARS-CoV-2 infection. The wider study: From unsorted whole blood, bulk RNA was sequenced, and the chains remained unpaired. Findings and limits, study-wide: VDJdb matches were skewed toward anti-spike CD8 T cell responses.

This clonotype was detected a few times. Its antigen is unidentified. The germline V gene has CDR1 SGHTA and CDR2 FQGNSA. CDR3 length: 21 amino acids. J lost 1 base, V lost 1 base, and 16 bases had no gene match. Unique molecular identifiers (one per individual cDNA molecule) were attached. TCRdb called the 5' RACE reads again in MiXCR, with one record for every CDR3 protein. The sample consists of some 98,000 distinct CDR3 sequences, around 17% of them appearing once. Sequencing used whole blood. The origin of this receptor is an adult who was a healthcare worker with PCR-confirmed SARS-CoV-2 infection or an uninfected control (not recorded which). V gene TRBV7-2 combines with J gene TRBJ2-1; 10 nucleotides align to TRBD2. CDR3 protein: CASSLGRGTSVNIISYNEQFF. DNA for the CDR3: TGTGCCAGCAGCTTAGGGCGGGGGACTAGCGTGAACATTATATCCTACAATGAGCAGTTCTTC.